This entry concerns a single TCR beta chain. There is no known antigen for this receptor. Per-base qualities were not stored, and no clone one base away is much larger. TCR CDR3 regions were amplified from genomic DNA by multiplex PCR using the deep immunoSEQ assay. Extracted genomic DNA from each cell subset was spread evenly across all wells of several immunoSEQ 96-well plates, with each plate serving as a replicate. For sorted subsets, approximately 210 ng of genomic DNA, equivalent to roughly 30,000 T cell genomes, went into each replicate PCR. The purified libraries were quantified using a Qubit 3.0 fluorometer, sized with a Bioanalyzer 2100, and then quantified again using the KAPA Library Quantification kit. Each immunoSEQ 96-well plate was sequenced on its own single-read 150-cycle Illumina NextSeq 550 flow cell. In the source study's methods: Because the immunoSEQ output included only junctional sequences and no quality scores, the filtering could not be the same as the filtering used for full-length reads. Sequences were annotated with PyIR, a Python wrapper for IgBLAST v1.9, using IMGT germline references to assign V/J genes and CDR3. Reads with weak V/J assignments (E-value above 1e-6), missing CDR3, stop codons, out-of-frame junctions, or ambiguous translated residues were removed. V3J clonotypes were defined as sequences sharing an identical inferred V gene, J gene, and CDR3 amino acid sequence. Percentage overlap between repertoires was computed as shared unique clonotypes divided by the size of the smaller repertoire. Three approaches were used to assess repertoire richness: RTK rarefaction, the Chao1 estimator, and Recon v2.1 estimates of unobserved clonotypes. OLGA was used to compute generation probabilities for all TCRbeta clonotypes that the gDNA method yielded from a few donors. TCRdb's version of the immuneACCESS table is confined to in-frame rearrangements and falls short of the full clone set. An unresolved V gene accounts for under half of the shortfall where checked; the remainder is of unknown origin. Clone size and the V and J calls come from that table; the DNA yielded D and trimming. The sample records hundreds of thousands of clones, roughly 95% of which are singletons. The top ten hold roughly 0.1% of the sample.

CD8 naive samples were CD45RO-negative cells positively selected for CCR7, giving a CD45RA+CCR7+ population that excluded TemRA cells. The donors were healthy, HIV-negative adults with no recently reported acute infections or vaccinations. Every donor was a Caucasian adult living in Nashville, Tennessee, USA. After blood collection by leukapheresis, PBMCs were isolated using Ficoll-Histopaque density gradient centrifugation and then cryopreserved in the vapor phase of liquid nitrogen. Purity and quantity of every magnetically sorted T cell population were checked by analytical flow cytometry. From each sorted fraction, genomic DNA was isolated and quantified by UV absorbance on a Nanodrop 2000c. The data are from a study of shared clonotypes between healthy human individuals (TCRdb year 2020). Describing the broader study: The cohort included a few men and a couple of women between 18 and 49 years of age. For each donor, CD4 naive and CD4 memory were each given three plates, CD8 naive was given two plates, and CD8 memory was given one plate. Between about 0.8 and 9 billion PBMCs per donor were obtained by leukapheresis. The study deeply sequenced blood TCR repertoires of about 5 healthy adults to estimate repertoire size and the extent of clonotype sharing between individuals. Different laboratories and diverse techniques were used to prepare libraries and sequence TCR repertoires, to increase sequencing depth and limit assay-specific biases. What the research found in general, with its limitations: Across a handful of donors, approximately 4.9% of naive CD4, roughly 3.3% of naive CD8, around 2.1% of memory CD4, and 0.3% to 0.45% of memory CD8 clonotypes were shared. Because the study included a small number of donors, the genetic and exposure-history diversity represented was limited. Only blood was sampled, and tissue TCR repertoires likely differ from those in blood. Naive subsets generally had larger estimated clonotype richness than memory subsets. Incomplete sequencing was indicated by rarefaction of sorted-subset datasets, despite the large sequencing depth. Compared with non-shared clonotypes, the clonotypes found in all four sorted-subset donors had higher generation probabilities. Pairwise subsampling led to the expectation that sequencing depth would affect the degree of clonotype sharing among donors.

This TCR was sampled from a woman in her thirties in good health. Sequencing used naive CD8+ T cells sorted from blood. The sample's cell subset or site label is to be understood as: CD45RA+CCR7+.

The CDR3 region: CASSFSGSEQFF. The DNA reads TGTGCCAGCAGCTTTTCTGGGAGTGAGCAGTTCTTC. The rearrangement combines TRBV11-2 with TRBJ2-1; TRBD2 is possibly the D segment (5 matching bases). V is reduced by 3 bases and J by 9 bases, leaving a spacing of 9 bases between them. The CDR3 runs 12 residues from the cysteine to the phenylalanine. Only the CDR3 DNA is retained, 36 bases long and in frame from the first base. The germline V gene encodes CDR1 SGHAT and CDR2 FQNNGV.